The 20 T cell receptor beta chains below come from one sample, sequenced in a study of human T cells and chemical hapten exposure. TCRdb analysed the RACE reads with MiXCR anew, one entry per CDR3 protein. The table lists some 42,000 distinct CDR3 sequences, approximately 9.7% of them singletons, with 14% in the top ten. This sample's time point: patch test 2, 6 weeks after DPC sensitization. The treatment here: therapeutic diphenylcyclopropenone sensitization with weekly scalp DPC. Whole blood, unfractionated, served as the material for total RNA extraction. The sample here was whole blood, taken in connection with sensitization to the hapten diphenylcyclopropenone (DPC). Receptors were obtained from a woman younger than 45 with alopecia areata. Some clones in this sample may be carry-over from other donors' samples.

In its sample, this clonotype was seen once. The J gene is TRBJ2-1, the V gene TRBV24-1; 11 bases match TRBD2. The V segment lost 5 bases and the J segment 8 bases; nucleotides outside the gene matches: 7. The CDR3 totals 15 residues. The V gene's germline CDR1 is KGHDR and CDR2 SFDVKD. The CDR3 DNA follows: TGTGCCACCAGTGCCACTAGCGGGGGTCTCGATGAGCAGTTCTTC. Amino acids: CATSATSGGLDEQFF.

Turning to this clonotype: A much larger clone differs by one base, so this may be a read error. The chain is built from TRBV2 and TRBJ2-1; 10 nucleotides line up with TRBD1. CDR1 and CDR2 (germline): SNHLY, FYNNEI. The CDR3 extends over 14 amino acids. Here the CDR3 DNA reads TGTGCCAGCGGCAGGACAGGGGGTTACAATGTGCAGTTCTTC. It encodes CASGRTGGYNVQFF.

The table lists this clonotype with a few counts. J is TRBJ2-4 and V is TRBV30; the match to TRBD1 covers 10 bases. V gave up 3 bases and J gave up 8 bases; unmatched junction bases: 7. CDR3 length: 14 residues. Germline CDR1 is GTSNPN and CDR2 is SVGIG (reference sequence). The DNA of the CDR3 is TGTGCCTGGAGCCAGACAGGGGGCCGGGACATTCAGTACTTC. It yields the protein CAWSQTGGRDIQYF.

V is TRBV7-2 and J is TRBJ1-4, with TRBD1 matching 8 bases. The V and J ends lost 5 bases and 8 bases, in that order; junction bases with no gene match: 16. Per the germline V gene, CDR1 is SGHTA and CDR2 is FQGNSA. The CDR3 totals 17 residues. The CDR3 protein is CASSASGTGVNGEKLFF. The DNA of the CDR3 is TGTGCCAGCAGCGCATCCGGGACAGGAGTGAACGGCGAAAAACTGTTTTTT.

This clonotype was detected a few times. The chain is built from TRBV4-2 and TRBJ1-4; D call uncertain. The CDR3 runs 17 residues. With 0 bases removed from V and 0 bases from J, the gap between germline ends came to 11 bases. From germline, CDR1 is LGHNA and CDR2 YNFKEQ. The CDR3 spells CASSQEGTGSTNEKLFF. DNA of the CDR3: TGTGCCAGCAGCCAAGAGGGAACCGGGTCAACTAATGAAAAACTGTTTTTT.

This clonotype was seen repeatedly, ten times or more. The chain uses TRBV7-2 and TRBJ2-2; D is unclear. V was shortened by 0 bases and J by 8 bases, with 4 bases between the two germline ends. Per the germline V gene, CDR1 is SGHTA and CDR2 is FQGNSA. The CDR3 is 12 residues long. CDR3 loop: CASSLATGELFF. CDR3 coding DNA: TGTGCCAGCAGCTTAGCGACAGGGGAGCTGTTTTTT.

This clonotype was detected only a few times. The chain uses TRBV3-1 and TRBJ2-7, with unresolved D. Germline assignment: CDR1 LGHDT and CDR2 YNNKEL (reference sequence). Trimming shortened V by 4 bases and J by 7 bases, and 11 bases separated the two germline ends. This CDR3 is built from 12 residues. For the CDR3, the DNA is TGTGCCAGCAGCCGGGGTGGGGTTGAGCAGTACTTC. Translation gives CASSRGGVEQYF.

This clonotype has at least ten counts. The chain links TRBV18 to TRBJ1-1, with 8 bases lining up with TRBD1. This CDR3 contains 16 residues. Germline assignment: CDR1 KGHSH and CDR2 LQKENI. The J segment lost 1 base and the V segment lost 2 bases, leaving 6 bases of the junction unmatched. CDR3 DNA: TGTGCCAGCTCACCAGGGACAGGACGGGAGAACACTGAAGCTTTCTTT. This encodes CASSPGTGRENTEAFF.

This clonotype has at least ten counts. The chain has TRBV6-4 and TRBJ2-3, with TRBD2 matching over 10 bases. J gave up 2 bases and V 5 bases, and 4 bases lay outside the gene matches. CDR1 and CDR2 (germline): MRHNA, SNTAGT. The CDR3 has 15 amino acids. The chain's CDR3 is CASSSGLADTDTQYF. For the CDR3, the DNA is TGTGCCAGCAGTTCAGGACTAGCGGACACAGATACGCAGTATTTT.

This chain links TRBV9 with TRBJ2-7; possible D gene TRBD1, 5 bases. CDR1 is SGDLS and CDR2 is YYNGEE in the germline V gene. V was clipped by 2 bases and J by 7 bases, with 13 bases between them. The CDR3 runs 13 residues. This CDR3 reads CASSVDQGREQYF. The CDR3 nucleotides read TGTGCCAGCAGCGTCGACCAGGGCCGGGAGCAGTACTTC.

This clonotype occurred a few times. The chain is built from TRBV7-2 and TRBJ2-1; 7 bases are shared with TRBD2. V dropped 2 bases and J dropped 0; count of bases not matched to a gene: 1. The CDR3 extends over 15 amino acids. The germline gives CDR1 SGHTA, CDR2 FQGNSA. The CDR3 reads CASSLTGGSYNEQFF. The CDR3 DNA sequence: TGTGCCAGCAGCTTAACGGGGGGCTCCTACAATGAGCAGTTCTTC.

This clonotype occurred many times. The chain carries TRBV14 and TRBJ2-1; TRBD2 matches at 7 bases. V gave up 1 base and J gave up 1 base; unmatched junction bases: 1. This CDR3 region has 15 residues. Germline V lookup: CDR1 SGHDN, CDR2 FVKESK. The CDR3 sequence: CASSQGAGSYNEQFF. The CDR3 DNA follows: TGTGCCAGCAGCCAAGGAGCGGGGTCCTACAATGAGCAGTTCTTC.

This clonotype was detected many times. The chain couples TRBV4-1 to TRBJ1-4, with TRBD1 matching over 8 bases. Germline CDR1 reads MGHRA; CDR2 reads YSYEKL. CDR3 length equals 15 residues. V was pared by 3 bases and J by 6 bases, with 6 bases of the junction left unmatched. CDR3 loop: CASSHRQGTDEKLFF. The CDR3 bases are TGCGCCAGCAGCCACAGACAGGGGACCGATGAAAAACTGTTTTTT.

The sample holds a few counts of this clonotype. The CDR3 is CASSYSGPGTEAFF. The CDR3 nucleotides read TGTGCCAGCAGTTACTCGGGGCCAGGGACTGAAGCTTTCTTT. The chain links TRBV6-2 or TRBV6-3 to TRBJ1-1; a weak D match, TRBD1 (5 bases). Germline-derived CDR1 and CDR2 are MNHEY and SVGEGT. This CDR3 spans 14 amino acids. V was pared by 0 bases and J by 5 bases, with 10 bases between.

The chain links TRBV10-3 to TRBJ2-1; 13 nucleotides align to TRBD2. The ends lost 2 bases at V and 4 bases at J; junction bases unmatched: 2. The CDR3 sequence is 16 residues long. Looked up from germline, CDR1 is ENHRY and CDR2 is SYGVKD. CDR3 nucleotide sequence: TGTGCCATCAGTGAGGGACTAGCGGGGGTGTACAATGAGCAGTTCTTC. Protein: CAISEGLAGVYNEQFF.

This chain uses TRBV28 with TRBJ2-7; either TRBD1 or TRBD2 may supply D (5 bases each). Germline loops: CDR1 MDHEN, CDR2 SYDVKM. This CDR3 has 14 amino acids. With 2 bases removed from V and 6 bases from J, the gap between germline ends came to 14 bases. The CDR3 region has the DNA TGTGCCAGCAGTTTACCTCTGAGGGGTGGCGAGCAGTACTTC. The encoded protein is CASSLPLRGGEQYF.

V is TRBV6-5 and J is TRBJ2-7; 11 positions agree with TRBD2. Germline assignment: CDR1 MNHEY and CDR2 SVGAGI. CDR3 length equals 15 residues. V was clipped by 6 bases and J by 1 base; unmatched bases: 5. The CDR3 coding sequence is TGTGCCAGCAGCCGTACTAGCGGGGGTTCCTACGAGCAGTACTTC. Translation gives CASSRTSGGSYEQYF.

V and J are TRBV3-1 and TRBJ2-7; 10 bases agree with TRBD1. This CDR3 region has 15 residues. Trimming at V came to 4 bases and at J to 4 bases, leaving 7 bases not matched to a gene. Germline V gene data show CDR1 as LGHDT and CDR2 as YNNKEL (reference sequence). The CDR3, as DNA: TGTGCCAGCAGCCCCCCGACAGGGGGCAGGTACGAGCAGTACTTC. Protein product: CASSPPTGGRYEQYF.

This clonotype has a count of ten or more. This rearrangement joins TRBV19 to TRBJ2-1; TRBD1 matches 9 bases. The CDR3 loop spans 15 amino acids. CDR1 is LNHDA, CDR2 SQIVND, per germline (reference sequence). V lost 4 bases and J lost 9; bases outside the gene matches: 10. The DNA of the CDR3 is TGTGCCAGTAGTACGACAGGGGGACCCTTCGGTGAGCAGTTCTTC. It is translated as CASSTTGGPFGEQFF.

This clonotype was seen a handful of times. This sequence joins TRBV5-4 and TRBJ1-6; a weak D match, TRBD1 (6 bases). Trimming shortened V by 2 bases and J by 10 bases, and 19 bases separated the two germline ends. Germline loops: CDR1 SGHNT, CDR2 YYREEE (reference sequence). This CDR3 region has 16 residues. CDR3 DNA: TGTGCCAGCAGCTTCCGCTCGGGGGGCGGCGGATCACCCCTCCACTTT. This encodes CASSFRSGGGGSPLHF.